This section outlines one TCR beta chain sequence together with its context. Its antigen is as yet unknown. CDR3 size: 13 residues. Germline assignment: CDR1 SQVTM and CDR2 ANQGSEA. The V gene lost 8 bases and the J gene lost 0 bases, with 14 bases spanning the gap. Primers included in the PCR were 60 Vbeta and 13 Jbeta primers. Profiling relied on immunoSEQ multiplex PCR, and the TCRdb table lists in-frame clones only, not all of them. The sample carries 100,000 to 150,000 clones, roughly two thirds recorded once. These data originate in a study of cytomegalovirus exposure and HLA in healthy donors. Findings and caveats of the study: The study labeled more than 150 TCR beta chains cytomegalovirus-associated. Sequencing depth across donors, presence/absence analyses assumed, was roughly uniform. Reports showed the classifier diagnosing cytomegalovirus status with high specificity and sensitivity.

The sequence came from a young man in good health and CMV-seropositive. The J gene is TRBJ2-7, the V gene TRBV29-1, with D tentatively TRBD1 (6 bases). Specimen: PBMCs. Written as DNA, the CDR3 is TGCAGCCCCTTGCGACAGGCCTCCTACGAGCAGTACTTC. The encoded protein is CSPLRQASYEQYF.